The rows below give T cell receptor beta chains drawn from one sample of a study of OX40 agonist ivuxolimab in advanced cancers. Method: immunoSEQ multiplex PCR; TCRdb's copy keeps in-frame clones and lacks some. The sample yields about 91,000 clones, 87% seen once. The sample was CD4+ or CD8+ T cells sorted from blood, taken in a trial of the OX40 agonist ivuxolimab. The source of these receptors is an adult with an advanced solid tumor such as melanoma, head and neck, liver or kidney cancer. Both conserved end residues are trimmed from each CDR3. Only part of the rows carry a size: once, few, many, or a class if the clone is expanded.

v_call clone_size cdr3_length cdr3_aa
TRBV9 - 12 ASSASGSTYEAF
TRBV5-4 - 12 ASSRGGSPDGYT
TRBV18 - 14 ASSPPGGGINQPQH
TRBV5-1 - 15 ASSLADRGRSGKKLF
TRBV10-3 once 11 AIKSGQGNTIY
TRBV11-2 once 13 ASSSEPSVGTVAF
TRBV6-5 - 13 ASMRGGTSGEKLF
TRBV5-1 - 14 ASSLVELLSGNTIY
TRBV2 - 10 ASSWTGDTQY
TRBV6-5 - 12 ASSYGGQPYGYT
TRBV6-1 - 10 ASSLWGNTIY
TRBV11-2 - 14 ASSLGSGGLRETQY
TRBV5-1 - 12 ASSLAGNSGLQF
TRBV5-1 - 11 ASSLSGLGEAF
TRBV6-6 - 12 ASSYVDRAHEQY
TRBV7-2 - 14 ASSLGAGGPIGELF
TRBV27 - 13 ASSLRRGGGETQY
TRBV6-5 - 11 ASRTASYTEAF
TRBV5-4 once 13 ASSPGTPANYGYT
TRBV5-1 - 13 ASSRMSSGANVLT
TRBV18 - 11 ASSSGLNTEAF
TRBV6-6 - 11 ASSTDVNSPLH
TRBV7-2 - 12 ASSFSSENTEAF
TRBV6-1 - 10 ASSVVGDEQY
TRBV20-1 few 9 SARAIGGYT
TRBV7-8 - 10 ASSSGGETQY
TRBV4-2 - 14 ASSQEGTGEVDEQF
TRBV5-1 - 10 ASRSRADTQY
TRBV27 - 12 ASSLSQGAYEQY
TRBV5-1 - 13 ASSLLAGGPETQY
TRBV5-6 - 12 ASRAGTRTGELF
TRBV5-4 - 12 ASSLPDMNYGYT
TRBV7-8 - 14 ASSLPYTGTNSPLH
TRBV28 - 10 ASALAGGPQY
TRBV9 - 13 ASSVGSGQEPEAF
TRBV7-2 - 12 ASSLAGTSYEQY
TRBV6-5 - 10 ASSWDRDTQY
TRBV6-1 - 11 TSRPWLDEKLF
TRBV7-2 - 13 ASSRTGGDLYGYT
TRBV7-6 - 12 ASSLSGPAEKLF
TRBV5-1 - 10 ASSFNEETQY
TRBV9 - 12 ASSVSRGDEKLF
TRBV5-1 - 11 ASSPLTGGRAF
TRBV27 - 11 ASSLAGQGGYT
TRBV18 - 14 ASSPPLAGDQGTQY
TRBV28 - 16 ASRGPTDGSSYNSPLH
TRBV27 once 12 ASRSGLSKNIQY
TRBV5-6 - 15 ASSMGGISFFTDTQY
TRBV12-2 - 17 ASRSPSLTGQATNEKLF
TRBV18 once 16 ASSATSGQGSYNSPLH